This T cell receptor beta chain was recorded in a study of shared clonotypes between healthy human individuals. On the study more broadly: Per-donor plates numbered three CD4 naive, three CD4 memory, two CD8 naive and one CD8 memory. Overall study findings and caveats: The study found lower generation probabilities in non-shared clonotypes than in those shared by all four donors. Of the naive CD4 clonotypes, around 4.8% were shared across a handful of donors.

Sorted-subset replicate PCRs used 150 to 200 ng DNA, 25,000 to 30,000 T cell genomes. Some clones are missing from TCRdb's copy, which holds only in-frame ones; the method was immunoSEQ multiplex PCR. The sample lists about 2.1 million clones, around 95% seen once, with around 1.7% in the top ten. V lost 2 bases and J lost 7; bases outside the gene matches: 3. Per germline, CDR1 MDHEN and CDR2 SYDVKM. There are 14 residues in the CDR3. Comments on this clone: The antigen remains unidentified. Other nucleotide sequences in the sample specify the same CDR3.

CD8 cells regarded as naive lacked CD45RO, were positively chosen for CCR7, and omitted terminally differentiated effector memory CD45RA+ cells. The gene calls are TRBV28 and TRBJ2-1, with TRBD1 identical over 9 bases. The sequence came from a man between 18 and 35 years old in good health. Some clones in this sample may be carry-over from other donors' samples. Sequencing was done on a sample of naive CD8+ T cells from PBMCs. In nucleotides, the CDR3 is TGTGCCAGCAGTTTAGGGACAGGGACGAATGAGCAGTTCTTC. It codes for CASSLGTGTNEQFF.